This T cell receptor beta chain was captured by sequencing in a study of cytomegalovirus exposure and HLA in healthy donors. Study-level points and caveats: A later analysis linked a missense DCLRE1C variant to TCR beta V- and J-gene trimming. Previous analysis showed most TCR beta V segments were productive about 90% or about 30% of the time.

Trimming stripped 2 bases from V and 2 bases from J, with 15 bases between. The germline V gene encodes CDR1 SGHDN and CDR2 FVKESK. This CDR3 has 17 amino acids. Concerning this clone: What it recognizes is unknown.

PCR used 60 Vbeta primers and 13 Jbeta primers. Profiling relied on immunoSEQ multiplex PCR, and the TCRdb table lists in-frame clones only, not all of them. There are some 80,000 clones in the sample; about 78% occur only once, and 1.6% lies in the top ten. The sample was PBMCs. The chain couples TRBV14 to TRBJ2-2, with D maybe TRBD1 (7 bases). This TCR came from a man in his forties or fifties in good health and CMV-seronegative. CDR3 protein: CASSQRGGTVNTGELFF. In DNA form, the CDR3 reads TGTGCCAGCAGCCAACGGGGCGGGACAGTCAACACCGGGGAGCTGTTTTTT.